This entry describes one T cell receptor beta chain. Its antigen remains unknown. Assay used: immunoSEQ multiplex PCR; TCRdb lists only in-frame clones, some missing. In the table there are about 73,000 clones, approximately 86% of which are singletons. The V segment lost 5 bases and the J segment 0 bases; nucleotides outside the gene matches: 4. CDR1 is SGHTA, CDR2 FQGNSA, per germline. The CDR3 has 14 amino acids. These data come from a study of OX40 agonist ivuxolimab in advanced cancers. Study as a whole: All patients had ivuxolimab intravenously every 2 weeks at 0.01 to 10 mg/kg.

Any history of autoimmune disease or systemic immunosuppression disqualified patients. Sampled blood was obtained at baseline, cycle 4 day 1, and cycle 7 day 1. Overall study results and limits: CD8+ T cells (on average) carried more expanded clones than CD4+ T cells.

The TCR was taken from an adult with an advanced solid tumor such as melanoma, head and neck, liver or kidney cancer. Sequenced here: CD4+ or CD8+ T cells sorted from blood, sampled in a trial of the OX40 agonist ivuxolimab. The rearrangement uses TRBV7-2 and TRBJ2-7; 7 bases match TRBD1. DNA for the CDR3: TGTGCCAGCAGCCTCGACAGGGTCTCCTACGAGCAGTACTTC. Amino acid sequence: CASSLDRVSYEQYF.